This TCR beta chain comes out of a study of blood T cell repertoires in COVID-19. The CDR3 runs to 14 residues. The germline V and J ends were trimmed by 0 bases and 7 bases, with 8 bases remaining between them. Looked up from germline, CDR1 is SGDLS and CDR2 is YYNGEE. Using immunoSEQ multiplex PCR, the repertoire was profiled, and TCRdb retains in-frame clones only, with some absent. The sample contains approximately 330,000 clones, roughly 89% of which appear only once. The specimen sequenced was peripheral blood. The chain carries TRBV9 and TRBJ1-6; D is uncertain. The receptor was isolated from a middle-aged woman with COVID-19, enrolled during active disease. CDR3 loop: CASSVETRNSPLHF. Here the CDR3 DNA reads TGTGCCAGCAGCGTAGAAACGAGAAATTCACCCCTCCACTTT.